A selection of T cell receptor beta chains follows, all from one sample in a study of blood T cell repertoires in COVID-19. The repertoire was sequenced with immunoSEQ multiplex PCR; TCRdb's copy has only in-frame clones and lacks some. The table lists roughly 60,000 clones, approximately 86% of them singletons, with more than 0.95% in the top ten. Sequenced sample: peripheral blood. The receptors stem from a man aged 35-49 years with acute or convalescent COVID-19. CDR3s include the opening cysteine and the closing phenylalanine or tryptophan. The D gene is left open where the match is weak. Only some rows state a clone size, as once, few, many or a class for expanded clones.

D: TRBD2; size: NA; V: TRBV5-1; J: TRBJ2-5; CDR3: CASSSTSAQETQYF; DNA: TGCGCCAGCAGCTCGACTAGCGCCCAAGAGACCCAGTACTTC
D: NA; size: NA; V: TRBV4-2; J: TRBJ2-3; CDR3: CASSQDFRQASTDTQYF; DNA: TGTGCCAGCAGCCAAGATTTCCGACAAGCTAGCACAGATACGCAGTATTTT
D: NA; size: NA; V: TRBV5-1; J: TRBJ1-6; CDR3: CASSPGHREDSPLHF; DNA: TGCGCCAGCAGCCCGGGCCATCGGGAAGATTCACCCCTCCACTTT
D: TRBD1; size: NA; V: TRBV7-3; J: TRBJ1-1; CDR3: CASSPRGTVNTEAFF; DNA: TGTGCCAGCAGCCCCCGGGGGACAGTGAACACTGAAGCTTTCTTT
D: TRBD1; size: few; V: TRBV11-2; J: TRBJ1-6; CDR3: CASSSLPVGTGVFGSPLHF; DNA: TGTGCCAGCAGCTCCCTCCCGGTCGGGACAGGGGTGTTCGGTTCACCCCTCCACTTT
D: NA; size: NA; V: TRBV6-5; J: TRBJ1-3; CDR3: CASSYRGSGNTIYF; DNA: TGTGCCAGCAGTTACAGGGGGTCTGGAAACACCATATATTTT
D: TRBD2; size: NA; V: TRBV7-9; J: TRBJ2-1; CDR3: CASSHKGREEGEQFF; DNA: TGTGCCAGCAGCCATAAGGGACGGGAGGAAGGTGAGCAGTTCTTC
D: NA; size: NA; V: TRBV4-1; J: TRBJ1-1; CDR3: CASSQERSRNGGTEAFF; DNA: TGCGCCAGCAGCCAAGAACGGAGTCGGAACGGAGGCACTGAAGCTTTCTTT
D: NA; size: NA; V: TRBV5-1; J: TRBJ2-5; CDR3: CASSLGVAAALQETQYF; DNA: TGCGCCAGCAGCTTGGGTGTAGCGGCGGCCCTCCAAGAGACCCAGTACTTC
D: TRBD1; size: NA; V: TRBV5-6; J: TRBJ2-3; CDR3: CASSRFDRGREDTQYF; DNA: TGTGCCAGCAGCCGTTTCGACAGGGGGCGCGAAGATACGCAGTATTTT
D: TRBD1; size: NA; V: TRBV4-1; J: TRBJ1-5; CDR3: CASSQDATGVQPQHF; DNA: TGCGCCAGCAGCCAAGATGCGACAGGGGTTCAGCCCCAGCATTTT
D: NA; size: once; V: TRBV19; J: TRBJ2-2; CDR3: CASSYATGELFF; DNA: TGTGCCAGTAGCTACGCCACCGGGGAGCTGTTTTTT
D: TRBD2; size: NA; V: TRBV25-1; J: TRBJ2-7; CDR3: CASSLAGGNEQYF; DNA: TGTGCCAGCAGTTTAGCGGGGGGTAACGAGCAGTACTTC
D: NA; size: NA; V: TRBV5-5; J: TRBJ1-1; CDR3: CASSHSVNTEAFF; DNA: TGTGCCAGCAGCCATTCAGTGAACACTGAAGCTTTCTTT
D: TRBD2; size: NA; V: TRBV20-1; J: TRBJ2-2; CDR3: CSASAGGLPGELFF; DNA: TGCAGTGCTAGTGCGGGGGGACTTCCCGGGGAGCTGTTTTTT
D: NA; size: once; V: TRBV5-1; J: TRBJ1-6; CDR3: CASSLGSGIYDSPLHF; DNA: TGCGCCAGCAGCTTGGGATCAGGGATATATGATTCACCCCTCCACTTT
D: TRBD1; size: NA; V: TRBV30; J: TRBJ1-1; CDR3: CAWSDPGTGNTEAFF; DNA: TGTGCCTGGAGTGACCCCGGGACAGGGAACACTGAAGCTTTCTTT
D: TRBD1; size: NA; V: TRBV5-1; J: TRBJ2-7; CDR3: CASKSGTGVYEQYF; DNA: TGCGCAAGCAAATCTGGGACAGGGGTCTACGAGCAGTACTTC
D: NA; size: NA; V: TRBV29-1; J: TRBJ2-5; CDR3: CSVGKGMPPETQYF; DNA: TGCAGCGTGGGTAAGGGGATGCCTCCAGAGACCCAGTACTTC
D: NA; size: NA; V: TRBV19; J: TRBJ1-5; CDR3: CASSGTHNSNQPQHF; DNA: TGTGCCAGTAGTGGGACTCACAATAGCAATCAGCCCCAGCATTTT
D: TRBD1; size: NA; V: TRBV27; J: TRBJ1-1; CDR3: CASYRGGDTEAFF; DNA: TGTGCCAGTTACAGGGGTGGGGACACTGAAGCTTTCTTT
D: NA; size: NA; V: TRBV5-1; J: TRBJ1-4; CDR3: CASSFLPGNEKLFF; DNA: TGCGCCAGCAGCTTCTTGCCGGGGAATGAAAAACTGTTTTTT
D: NA; size: NA; V: TRBV11-3; J: TRBJ2-5; CDR3: CASSARQGREETQYF; DNA: TGTGCCAGCAGCGCGCGACAGGGGAGGGAAGAGACCCAGTACTTC
D: TRBD2; size: NA; V: TRBV24-1; J: TRBJ2-3; CDR3: CATSDRTSGGARDTQYF; DNA: TGTGCCACCAGTGACCGGACTAGCGGGGGGGCGCGAGATACGCAGTATTTT
D: NA; size: NA; V: TRBV10-2; J: TRBJ1-2; CDR3: CASSDRAVGYTF; DNA: TGCGCCAGCAGTGACAGGGCGGTCGGCTACACCTTC
D: NA; size: few; V: TRBV11-2; J: TRBJ1-2; CDR3: CASSLGEGYGYTF; DNA: TGTGCCAGCAGCCTCGGCGAGGGTTATGGCTACACCTTC
D: TRBD2; size: NA; V: TRBV9; J: TRBJ2-5; CDR3: CASSSPTSGVETQYF; DNA: TGTGCCAGCAGCTCCCCGACTAGCGGGGTGGAGACCCAGTACTTC
D: TRBD1; size: NA; V: TRBV2; J: TRBJ1-2; CDR3: CASSDAIPGQAINYGYTF; DNA: TGTGCCAGCAGTGACGCTATCCCGGGACAGGCAATAAACTATGGCTACACCTTC
D: TRBD2; size: NA; V: TRBV19; J: TRBJ2-2; CDR3: CASSIGLAGGSSTGELFF; DNA: TGTGCCAGTAGTATCGGACTAGCGGGGGGCTCATCTACCGGGGAGCTGTTTTTT
D: NA; size: NA; V: TRBV6-5; J: TRBJ1-1; CDR3: CASSYGGGLTEAFF; DNA: TGTGCCAGCAGTTACGGGGGAGGACTCACTGAAGCTTTCTTT
D: TRBD2; size: medium-sized; V: TRBV24-1; J: TRBJ2-5; CDR3: CATSDWGGGQETQYF; DNA: TGTGCCACCAGTGATTGGGGCGGGGGACAAGAGACCCAGTACTTC
D: NA; size: NA; V: TRBV19; J: TRBJ2-2; CDR3: CASNRWGERDTGELFF; DNA: TGTGCCAGTAACCGCTGGGGGGAGAGGGACACCGGGGAGCTGTTTTTT
D: NA; size: NA; V: TRBV30; J: TRBJ1-5; CDR3: CAWSSGGRNQPQHF; DNA: TGTGCCTGGAGTAGCGGGGGTCGCAATCAGCCCCAGCATTTT
D: TRBD1; size: NA; V: TRBV13; J: TRBJ2-3; CDR3: CASSRRDRGTDTQYF; DNA: TGTGCCAGCAGCCGCCGGGACAGGGGCACAGATACGCAGTATTTT
D: NA; size: NA; V: TRBV18; J: TRBJ2-3; CDR3: CASSPRPPTSADTQYF; DNA: TGTGCCAGCTCACCTAGACCCCCGACTAGTGCAGATACGCAGTATTTT
D: TRBD2; size: NA; V: TRBV7-2; J: TRBJ2-3; CDR3: CASSLAGRDTQYF; DNA: TGTGCCAGCAGCCTAGCGGGGAGAGATACGCAGTATTTT
D: TRBD1; size: few; V: TRBV19; J: TRBJ1-2; CDR3: CATHSGTELGGYTF; DNA: TGTGCCACCCACTCCGGGACAGAGCTCGGAGGCTACACCTTC
D: NA; size: NA; V: TRBV29-1; J: TRBJ1-4; CDR3: CSVKGGESNEKLFF; DNA: TGCAGCGTTAAGGGTGGGGAGTCTAATGAAAAACTGTTTTTT
D: NA; size: NA; V: TRBV10-3; J: TRBJ2-2; CDR3: CATTTGDTGELFF; DNA: TGTGCCACAACCACAGGAGACACCGGGGAGCTGTTTTTT
D: NA; size: NA; V: TRBV24-1; J: TRBJ1-5; CDR3: CATSGKPEGGNQPQHF; DNA: TGTGCCACCAGTGGCAAGCCGGAGGGAGGCAATCAGCCCCAGCATTTT
D: TRBD1; size: NA; V: TRBV7-6; J: TRBJ1-1; CDR3: CASSFVQGADTEAFF; DNA: TGTGCCAGCAGCTTCGTACAGGGGGCAGACACTGAAGCTTTCTTT
D: NA; size: once; V: TRBV6-5; J: TRBJ2-1; CDR3: CATRRGGNYNEQFF; DNA: TGTGCCACCAGAAGGGGAGGAAACTACAATGAGCAGTTCTTC
D: NA; size: NA; V: TRBV7-2; J: TRBJ1-6; CDR3: CASSLDRVRNSPLHF; DNA: TGTGCCAGCAGCTTAGACAGGGTGAGAAATTCACCCCTCCACTTT
D: TRBD1; size: few; V: TRBV9; J: TRBJ1-2; CDR3: CASSLGGDYGYTF; DNA: TGTGCCAGCAGCCTAGGGGGCGACTATGGCTACACCTTC